Following are 8 T cell receptor beta chains from one sample sequenced in a study of blood T cell repertoires in COVID-19 (dated by TCRdb to the early 2020s). Library method: the immunoSEQ multiplex PCR assay. This is the immuneACCESS table as TCRdb keeps it, with only in-frame sequences that have V and J called. A part of the clones is gone; compared with another copy, unresolved V genes explain less than half, and the rest is unexplained. This sample is represented by a few hundred thousand clones; more than 70% of them were singletons. The top ten clones comprise around 12% of the sample. What was sequenced was peripheral blood. The source is a woman in her forties or fifties with COVID-19, enrolled during active disease.

The rearrangement joins TRBV27 to TRBJ2-3; 8 bases agree with TRBD2. The CDR3 is 14 amino acids. CDR1 MNHEY and CDR2 SMNVEV come from the germline V gene (reference sequence). Losses at the gene ends were 5 bases for V and 9 bases for J; bases not matched to a gene: 10. CDR3 residues: CASSSGGPRGTQYF. As DNA, the CDR3 is TGTGCCAGCAGTAGCGGGGGCCCCAGAGGAACGCAGTATTTT.

For this clone: An end of the junction differs from the germline gene, which may be a read error. V and J are TRBV6-5 and TRBJ1-1, with 7 bases lining up with TRBD1. The CDR3 is 15 residues long. Per the germline V gene, CDR1 is MNHEY and CDR2 is SVGAGI. This CDR3 reads CASSDSGQPNTEAFF. The CDR3, as DNA: TGTGCCAGCAGTGACTCGGGACAGCCGAACACTGAAGCTTTCTTT.

This chain uses TRBV27 with TRBJ2-3; tentative D call: TRBD2 (7 bases). CDR3 length equals 19 residues. The V gene lost 2 bases and the J gene lost 4 bases, with 25 bases spanning the gap. Germline CDR1 reads MNHEY; CDR2 reads SMNVEV (reference sequence). The CDR3 spells CASSLIPRGATWTSDTQYF. The CDR3 DNA is TGTGCCAGCAGTTTAATCCCTCGGGGGGCCACCTGGACCTCAGATACGCAGTATTTT.

The sample holds one count of this clone. The J gene is TRBJ2-7, the V gene TRBV5-1; TRBD1 agrees at 9 bases. The V segment lost 5 bases and the J segment 3 bases; nucleotides outside the gene matches: 6. CDR3 length: 14 residues. CDR1 is SGHRS and CDR2 is YFSETQ in the germline V gene. The CDR3 loop reads CASSFGTGNYEQYF. Here the CDR3 DNA reads TGCGCCAGCAGTTTTGGGACAGGGAACTACGAGCAGTACTTC.

This clone was recorded a few times. The rearrangement uses TRBV5-4 and TRBJ1-6; D is perhaps TRBD1 (6 bases). V lost 5 bases to trimming and J lost 0 bases, with 12 bases between them. The CDR3 runs to 16 residues. The germline gives CDR1 SGHNT, CDR2 YYREEE (reference sequence). CDR3 loop: CASRPDSSSYNSPLHF. Here the CDR3 DNA reads TGTGCCAGCAGACCGGACAGCAGCTCCTATAATTCACCCCTCCACTTT. Combining the CDR3 with reference TRBV5-4 and TRBJ1-6 gives the whole variable domain ETGVTQSPTHLIKTRGQQVTLRCSSQSGHNTVSWYQQALGQGPQFIFQYYREEENGRGNFPPRFSGLQFPNYSSELNVNALELDDSALYLCASRPDSSSYNSPLHFGNGTRLTVT.

The chain combines TRBV5-1 with TRBJ1-4; D might be TRBD1 (5 bases). V dropped 0 bases and J dropped 8 bases, with 14 bases sitting between them. The CDR3 is 15 residues long. Germline loops: CDR1 SGHRS, CDR2 YFSETQ. The CDR3 spells CASSLAGTRGEKLFF. DNA for the CDR3: TGCGCCAGCAGCTTGGCCGGGACCCGGGGGGAAAAACTGTTTTTT.

The CDR3 reads CASTGGTSSEQFF. The CDR3 bases are TGTGCCAGCACTGGGGGGACTTCTAGTGAGCAGTTCTTC. The rearrangement links TRBV6-5 to TRBJ2-1; possibly TRBD2 for D (6 bases). CDR1 and CDR2 (germline): MNHEY, SVGAGI. The V end lost 7 bases, the J end lost 9 bases, and 16 bases lay between the germline ends. The CDR3 is 13 residues long.

The chain recombines TRBV3-1 (or the pseudogene TRBV3-2) with TRBJ2-1; 8 nucleotides line up with TRBD2. CDR3 length: 16 residues. CDR1 and CDR2 (germline): LGHDT, YNNKEL (reference sequence). The V gene end was trimmed by 2 bases and the J gene end by 6 bases; junction bases not matched to a gene: 9. In DNA form, the CDR3 reads TGTGCCAGCAGCCAATTCTACGGGGGGGCAACCAATGAGCAGTTCTTC. Residues: CASSQFYGGATNEQFF.